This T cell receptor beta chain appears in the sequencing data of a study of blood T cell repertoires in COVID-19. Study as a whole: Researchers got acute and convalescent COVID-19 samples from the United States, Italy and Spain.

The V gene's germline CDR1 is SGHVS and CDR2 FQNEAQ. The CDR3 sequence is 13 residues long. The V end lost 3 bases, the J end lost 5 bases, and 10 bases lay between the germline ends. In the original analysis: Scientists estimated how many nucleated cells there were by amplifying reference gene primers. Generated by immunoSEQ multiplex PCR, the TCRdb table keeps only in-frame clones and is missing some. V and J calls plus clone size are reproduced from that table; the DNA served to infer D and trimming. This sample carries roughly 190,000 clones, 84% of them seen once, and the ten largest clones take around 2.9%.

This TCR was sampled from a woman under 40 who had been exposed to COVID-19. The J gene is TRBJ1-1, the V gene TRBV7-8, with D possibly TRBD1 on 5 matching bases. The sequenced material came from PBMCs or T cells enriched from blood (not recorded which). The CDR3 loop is CASSFQGGTEAFF. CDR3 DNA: TGTGCCAGCAGCTTTCAGGGAGGGACTGAAGCTTTCTTT.